This TCR beta chain was captured in a study of blood T cells in healthy people across ages. Germline V gene data show CDR1 as SSHAT and CDR2 as FNYEAQ (reference sequence). The CDR3 is made up of 13 amino acids. This clonotype was detected ten times or more. At one boundary the junction diverges from the germline segment, which might be a read error. A J-beta primer mix and a sample-barcoded 5' primer were used in a second PCR of about 7 to 12 cycles. In TCRdb, the 5' RACE reads were re-called with MiXCR into one record per CDR3 protein. This table has approximately 780,000 distinct CDR3 sequences, around a quarter appearing once. This sample was also put to use in a study of T cells of mothers and their children.

The sequencing input was blood. The chain links TRBV7-7 to TRBJ1-1; possible D gene TRBD1, 6 bases. The sequence was collected from a boy between 5 and 17 years old in good health. The CDR3 DNA reads TGCGCCAGCAGCCTGGACAGGAACACTGAAGCTTTCTTT. Protein product: CASSLDRNTEAFF.